This T cell receptor (beta chain) is drawn from a study of T cell repertoires in ileal Crohn's disease. This sample's time point: inflamed ileum from the surgical specimen. Measured with immunoSEQ multiplex PCR; TCRdb has only the in-frame clones, and not every one. The sample contains approximately 5,100 clones, 80% of which appear only once. The CDR3 is 13 residues long. Trimming stripped 4 bases from V and 7 bases from J, with 13 bases between. The genes are TRBV7-1 and TRBJ1-2; D unresolved. TRBV7-1 is classed as an ORF, of uncertain function. Sequencing was done on a sample of ileal tissue. The sequence was collected from an adult with Crohn's disease. The CDR3 loop reads CASSLSGVSGYTF. CDR3 nucleotides: TGTGCCAGCAGCTTAAGCGGGGTATCTGGCTACACCTTC.